This T cell receptor (beta chain) emerged from a study of blood T cells in healthy people across ages. Study results and caveats: Underestimates were what the diversity estimates from one million T cells were considered to be.

The CDR3 sequence is 16 residues long. Per the germline V gene, CDR1 is MNHEY and CDR2 is SMNVEV (reference sequence). Trimming removed 4 bases at V and 0 bases at J, with 14 bases between. Each sample used at least 6 million PBMCs. A sample-barcoded 5' primer and a J-beta primer mix were used in a second PCR of about 7 to 12 cycles. A template-switch adaptor containing 12 random nucleotides labeled each cDNA molecule. Using its own MiXCR run on the 5' RACE reads, TCRdb lists one record per CDR3 protein. The sample holds hundreds of thousands of distinct CDR3 sequences, about a third seen once. This clonotype was observed at least ten times. Its antigen is undetermined.

The chain joins TRBV27 to TRBJ2-3; D might be TRBD1 (6 bases). This TCR was recovered from an elderly woman in good health. Sequenced material: blood. For the CDR3, the DNA is TGTGCCAGCAGTTCCCCCAGGGGATGGAGCACAGATACGCAGTATTTT. Translation: CASSSPRGWSTDTQYF.